The T cell receptor beta chain described here comes from a study of blood T cell repertoires in COVID-19 (dated by TCRdb to 2018 to 2020). Describing the broader study: Collaborator samples came from the United States, Italy and Spain and covered acute and convalescent phases of COVID-19. The material from the prospective study consisted of cDNA or gDNA derived from T cells, B-cell-depleted T cells, or PBMCs. Deeply sampled blood TCRbeta repertoires from subjects exposed to, actively infected with, or recovered from COVID-19 were included in the dataset. The repertoires were released in a freely available public database meant as a resource for research on the immune response to SARS-CoV-2. The samples were drawn from the first 160 participants of the ongoing ImmuneRACE study and from over 950 subjects provided by 6 global collaborators. A de-identified subject ID, COVID-19 status, age in years and sex were almost always included in the sample metadata. Where available, HLA class I and class II types were obtained from metadata supplied by the sample provider rather than from assay-based typing. Findings and caveats that apply to the study as a whole: The amount of clinical and demographic metadata varied by source and participant and was provided uncurated.

At one collaborating source in Seattle, patients were enrolled during active infection and were followed longitudinally through the course of disease. Whole blood was collected in K2EDTA tubes by collaborating institutions according to the institutions' own protocols. For TCRbeta analysis, collaborators shipped samples in one of three forms: frozen whole blood, isolated PBMCs, or DNA extracted from either of those sample types. Germline trimming: 5 bases from V, 2 bases from J; junction bases outside gene matches: 5. From the germline V gene (reference sequence), CDR1 is SGHAT and CDR2 is FQDESV. The CDR3 goes from the cysteine to the phenylalanine over 16 residues. The retained sequence is limited to the CDR3, 48 bases, with the frame set at the first base. TCRbeta CDR3 regions were amplified from genomic DNA by means of the immunoSEQ Assay, a bias-controlled multiplex PCR. Per the authors' processing: Nucleated cell counts per sample were estimated from amplification of reference gene primers within the assay. Sequence reads were collapsed and filtered to measure the absolute abundance of every unique TCRbeta CDR3 rearrangement. For each sample, productive Simpson clonality was calculated as the square root of Simpson's diversity index over productive rearrangements. The source is immuneACCESS, and TCRdb retained only in-frame sequences with V and J called. Part of the clones is not carried over; for the studies checked, unresolved V genes explain less than half of this, and the remainder is unexplained. The V and J calls and the clone size are those of that table, but D and trimming were determined from the DNA. Present in this sample are 150,000 to 200,000 clones, under 90% of which were seen just once. About 14% of the sample is in the top ten clones.

Concerning this clone itself: This receptor's antigen is unknown. The input lacks base qualities; no much larger clone sits a single base away.

The sequence derives from a woman in her seventies with COVID-19, enrolled during active disease. This chain joins TRBV11-1 to TRBJ2-5, with TRBD2 matching 13 junction bases. Sequencing was performed on peripheral blood. The CDR3 has the sequence CASSPGLAGLQETQYF. The DNA is as follows: TGTGCCAGCAGCCCGGGACTAGCGGGACTTCAAGAGACCCAGTACTTC.